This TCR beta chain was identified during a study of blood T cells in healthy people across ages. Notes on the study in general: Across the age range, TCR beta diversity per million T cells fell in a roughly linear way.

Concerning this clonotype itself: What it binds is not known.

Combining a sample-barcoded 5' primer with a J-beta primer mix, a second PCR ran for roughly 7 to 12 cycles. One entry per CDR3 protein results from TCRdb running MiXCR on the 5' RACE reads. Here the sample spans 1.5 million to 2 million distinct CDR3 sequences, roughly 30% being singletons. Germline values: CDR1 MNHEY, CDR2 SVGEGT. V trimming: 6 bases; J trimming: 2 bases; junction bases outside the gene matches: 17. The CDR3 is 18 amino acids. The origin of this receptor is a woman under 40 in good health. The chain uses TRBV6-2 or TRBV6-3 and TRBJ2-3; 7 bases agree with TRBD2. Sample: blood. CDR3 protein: CASSSPSLASGVTDTQYF. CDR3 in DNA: TGTGCCAGCAGCTCCCCCTCCCTGGCTAGCGGAGTCACAGATACGCAGTATTTT.